One sample yielded the 2 T cell receptor beta chains listed below, sequenced in a study of OX40 agonist ivuxolimab in advanced cancers. The method was immunoSEQ multiplex PCR; TCRdb's version includes in-frame clones alone and lacks a portion of them. In the table there are 25,000 to 30,000 clones, roughly four fifths of which are singletons. Material: CD4+ or CD8+ T cells sorted from blood, obtained in a trial of the OX40 agonist ivuxolimab. All receptors derive from an adult with an advanced solid tumor such as melanoma, head and neck, liver or kidney cancer.

This sequence joins TRBV28 and TRBJ1-5, with TRBD1 matching over 7 bases. Trimming took 6 bases from V and 3 from J; bases not matched to a gene: 5. The CDR3 contains 14 residues. Germline CDR1 reads MDHEN; CDR2 reads SYDVKM. The CDR3 bases are TGTGCCAGCAGATACAGGGGAATCAATCAGCCCCAGCATTTT. Its protein product is CASRYRGINQPQHF.

The chain couples TRBV27 to TRBJ2-5; D unclear. Trimming stripped 0 bases from V and 5 bases from J, with 16 bases between. There are 16 residues in the CDR3. The V gene's germline CDR1 is MNHEY and CDR2 SMNVEV (reference sequence). The CDR3 region has the DNA TGTGCCAGCAGTTTATCCCTATCATCGTCGTTGGAGACCCAGTACTTC. Translating gives CASSLSLSSSLETQYF.